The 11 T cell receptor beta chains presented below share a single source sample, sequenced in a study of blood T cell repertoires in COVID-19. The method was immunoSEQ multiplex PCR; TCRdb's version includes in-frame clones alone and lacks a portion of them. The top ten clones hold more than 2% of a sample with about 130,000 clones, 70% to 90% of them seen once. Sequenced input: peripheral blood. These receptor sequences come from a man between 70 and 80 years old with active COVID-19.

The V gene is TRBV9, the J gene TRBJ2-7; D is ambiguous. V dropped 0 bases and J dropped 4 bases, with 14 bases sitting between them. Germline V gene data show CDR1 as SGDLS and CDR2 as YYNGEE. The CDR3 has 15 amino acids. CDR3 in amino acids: CASSVGPEASYEQYF. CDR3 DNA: TGTGCCAGCAGCGTAGGCCCTGAGGCCTCTTACGAGCAGTACTTC.

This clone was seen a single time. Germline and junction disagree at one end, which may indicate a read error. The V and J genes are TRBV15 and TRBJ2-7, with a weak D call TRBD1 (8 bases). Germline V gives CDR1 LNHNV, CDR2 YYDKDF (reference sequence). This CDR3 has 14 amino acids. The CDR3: CATSRGGGGDRTHF. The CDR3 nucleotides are TGTGCCACCAGCAGAGGAGGGGGAGGGGACAGGACGCACTTC.

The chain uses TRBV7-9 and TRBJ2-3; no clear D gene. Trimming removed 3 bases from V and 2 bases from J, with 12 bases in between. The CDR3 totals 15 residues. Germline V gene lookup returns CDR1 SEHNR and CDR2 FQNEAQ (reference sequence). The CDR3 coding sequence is TGTGCCAGCAGCTTTCTACTGGAGACCACAGATACGCAGTATTTT. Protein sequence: CASSFLLETTDTQYF.

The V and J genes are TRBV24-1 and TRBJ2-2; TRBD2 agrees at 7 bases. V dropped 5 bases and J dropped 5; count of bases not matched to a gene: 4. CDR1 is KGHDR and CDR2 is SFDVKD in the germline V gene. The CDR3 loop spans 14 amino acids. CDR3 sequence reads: CATSVGRRTGELFF. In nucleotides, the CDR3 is TGTGCCACCAGTGTCGGGAGGAGAACCGGGGAGCTGTTTTTT.

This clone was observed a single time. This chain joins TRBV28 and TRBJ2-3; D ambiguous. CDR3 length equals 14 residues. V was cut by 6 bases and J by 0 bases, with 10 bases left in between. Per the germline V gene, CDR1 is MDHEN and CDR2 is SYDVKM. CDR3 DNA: TGTGCCAGCAGGTCACTACAAAGCACAGATACGCAGTATTTT. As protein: CASRSLQSTDTQYF. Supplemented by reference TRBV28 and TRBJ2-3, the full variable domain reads DVKVTQSSRYLVKRTGEKVFLECVQDMDHENMFWYRQDPGLGLRLIYFSYDVKMKEKGDIPEGYSVSREKKERFSLILESASTNQTSMYLCASRSLQSTDTQYFGPGTRLTVL.

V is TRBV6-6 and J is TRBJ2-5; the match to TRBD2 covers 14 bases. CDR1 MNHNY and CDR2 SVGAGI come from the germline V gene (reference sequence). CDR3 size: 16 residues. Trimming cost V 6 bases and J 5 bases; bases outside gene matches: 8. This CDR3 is CASSDRLAGGLETQYF. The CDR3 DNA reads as TGTGCCAGCAGCGACCGACTAGCGGGAGGGCTTGAGACCCAGTACTTC.

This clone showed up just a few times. The CDR3 loop reads CAWSVGSGGPAETQYF. The CDR3 nucleotides are TGTGCCTGGAGTGTAGGGAGCGGGGGCCCGGCGGAGACCCAGTACTTC. The chain employs TRBV30 and TRBJ2-5; TRBD2 matches 8 bases. Trimming at V came to 0 bases and at J to 5 bases, leaving 11 bases not matched to a gene. CDR1 and CDR2 (germline): GTSNPN, SVGIG (reference sequence). The CDR3 totals 16 residues.

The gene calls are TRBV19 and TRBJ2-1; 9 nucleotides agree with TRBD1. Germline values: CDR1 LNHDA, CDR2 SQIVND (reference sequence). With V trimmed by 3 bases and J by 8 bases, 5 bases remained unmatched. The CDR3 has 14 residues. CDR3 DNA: TGTGCCAGTAGTATCTCGGACAGGGGCCATGAGCAGTTCTTC. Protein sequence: CASSISDRGHEQFF.

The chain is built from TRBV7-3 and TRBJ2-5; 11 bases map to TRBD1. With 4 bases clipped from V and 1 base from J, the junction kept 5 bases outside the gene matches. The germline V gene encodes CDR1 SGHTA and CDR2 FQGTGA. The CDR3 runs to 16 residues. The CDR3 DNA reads TGTGCCAGCAGCTGGGGGACAGGGGGTTCCCAAGAGACCCAGTACTTC. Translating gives CASSWGTGGSQETQYF. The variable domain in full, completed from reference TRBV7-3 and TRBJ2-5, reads GAGVSQTPSNKVTEKGKYVELRCDPISGHTALYWYRQSLGQGPEFLIYFQGTGAADDSGLPNDRFFAVRPEGSVSTLKIQRTERGDSAVYLCASSWGTGGSQETQYFGPGTRLLVL.

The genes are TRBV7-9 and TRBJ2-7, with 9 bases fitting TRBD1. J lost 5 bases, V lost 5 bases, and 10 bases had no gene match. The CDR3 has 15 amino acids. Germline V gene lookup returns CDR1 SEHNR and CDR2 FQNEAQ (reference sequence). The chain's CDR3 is CASSLVGQGFHEQYF. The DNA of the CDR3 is TGTGCCAGCAGCCTGGTGGGACAGGGCTTCCACGAGCAGTACTTC.

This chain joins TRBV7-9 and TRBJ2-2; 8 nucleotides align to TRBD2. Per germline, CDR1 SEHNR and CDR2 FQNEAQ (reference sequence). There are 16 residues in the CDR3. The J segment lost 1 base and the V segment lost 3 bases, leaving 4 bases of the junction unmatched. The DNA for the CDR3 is TGTGCCAGCAGCTTCGGGGGGGCCATGAACACCGGGGAGCTGTTTTTT. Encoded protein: CASSFGGAMNTGELFF.